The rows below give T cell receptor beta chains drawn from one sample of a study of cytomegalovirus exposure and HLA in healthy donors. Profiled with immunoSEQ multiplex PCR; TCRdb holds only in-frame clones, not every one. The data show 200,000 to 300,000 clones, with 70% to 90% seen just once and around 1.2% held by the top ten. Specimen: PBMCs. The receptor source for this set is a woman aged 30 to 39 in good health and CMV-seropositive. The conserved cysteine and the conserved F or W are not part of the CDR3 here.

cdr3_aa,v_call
AWSVKISGNTIY,TRBV30
ASSGGTGVTGELF,TRBV5-6
ASSDPGRGGNEQY,TRBV19
ASRDGDYLSGELF,TRBV4-1
ASLSKGQLTGELF,TRBV6-6
SEGTEETQY,TRBV20-1
ASSPRGSYNEQF,TRBV11-3
SAEAAVQMNYGYT,TRBV29-1
ATTTKFRGAQY,TRBV15
ASSLTRTHYGYT,TRBV7-2
ASSPPAAGVTDTQY,TRBV13
ASSQEYSRDNYNEQF,TRBV14
ASSTTPGGNQPQH,TRBV5-1
ASSQDMAGGNNEQF,TRBV14
ASGLEGRWCTDTQY,TRBV12-5
ASSVLAGSSYEQY,TRBV9
ASRVDRAGTEAF,TRBV19
ASSLVGHGMETQY,TRBV7-8
ASSSDRNQPQH,TRBV6-6
ASSALRTGPEQY,TRBV6-1
SVGPGTYEQY,TRBV29-1